A single T cell receptor beta chain is shown here with its context. Assay: immunoSEQ multiplex PCR; the TCRdb copy retains only in-frame clones and omits some. The data contain about 81,000 clones, 90% to 95% of them singletons. Recipients received nonmyeloablative bone marrow transplants from related graft donors, with transient mixed chimerism. This sample stems from a study of Tregs in tolerant kidney transplant recipients. The germline V gene encodes CDR1 SGHNT and CDR2 YYREEE (reference sequence). The CDR3 length is 13 residues. Trimming removed 0 bases from V and 4 bases from J, with 7 bases in between.

The chain employs TRBV5-4 and TRBJ1-1; possibly TRBD1 for D (5 bases). This receptor was obtained from a human patient who received a combined kidney and bone marrow transplant. Some T cells may be the graft donor's. The sample in question was CD4+ T cells from blood (PBMCs), obtained 24 months after the transplant. The CDR3 nucleotides are TGTGCCAGCAGCTTGGGGACACGCACTGAAGCTTTCTTT. The encoded protein is CASSLGTRTEAFF.